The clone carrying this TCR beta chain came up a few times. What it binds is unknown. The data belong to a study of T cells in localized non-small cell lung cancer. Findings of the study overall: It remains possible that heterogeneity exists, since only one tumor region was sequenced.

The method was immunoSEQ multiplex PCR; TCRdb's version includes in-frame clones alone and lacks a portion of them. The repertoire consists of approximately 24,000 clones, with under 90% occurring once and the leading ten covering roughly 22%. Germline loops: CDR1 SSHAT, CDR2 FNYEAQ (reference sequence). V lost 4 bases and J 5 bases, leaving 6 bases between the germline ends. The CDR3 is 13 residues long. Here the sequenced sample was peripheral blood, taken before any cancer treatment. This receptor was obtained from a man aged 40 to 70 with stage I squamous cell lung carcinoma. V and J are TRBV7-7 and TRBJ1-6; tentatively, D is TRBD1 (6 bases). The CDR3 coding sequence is TGTGCCAGCAGCTGGGACAATAATTCACCCCTCCACTTT. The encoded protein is CASSWDNNSPLHF.